The sequence of this T cell receptor beta chain was determined in a study of PD-L1 blockade in urothelial cancer. Turning to the study itself: Patients had been given 0 to 3 earlier chemotherapy regimens. Samples came from 3 weeks, at the second dose, and 6 weeks into treatment. When blood samples were assessed, the median T cell count was 141,255.

This CDR3 region has 15 residues. J gave up 5 bases and V 0 bases, and 2 bases lay outside the gene matches. The germline CDR1 and CDR2 sequences are SGDLS and YYNGEE. Between 1 and 8 samples per patient were obtained, pretreatment and on-treatment. The data were produced by immunoSEQ multiplex PCR, yet TCRdb's version contains in-frame clones alone and is incomplete. The sample shows about 81,000 clones, approximately 90% of them seen only once. The chain joins TRBV9 to TRBJ2-2, with 9 bases identical to TRBD2. This TCR was recovered from a man aged 55 to 70 with urothelial cancer. The starting material was PBMCs, obtained around atezolizumab (anti-PD-L1) treatment. CDR3 amino acids: CASSVGTSGTGELFF. For the CDR3, the DNA is TGTGCCAGCAGCGTAGGAACTAGCGGGACCGGGGAGCTGTTTTTT. Supplemented by reference TRBV9 and TRBJ2-2, the full variable domain reads DSGVTQTPKHLITATGQRVTLRCSPRSGDLSVYWYQQSLDQGLQFLIQYYNGEERAKGNILERFSAQQFPDLHSELNLSSLELGDSALYFCASSVGTSGTGELFFGEGSRLTVL.